The 7 T cell receptor beta chains below all came from one sample that was sequenced in a study of blood T cell repertoires in COVID-19. Only in-frame clones appear in the TCRdb table, and some are missing; sequencing was by immunoSEQ multiplex PCR. The sample includes 250,000 to 350,000 clones, about 90% of them seen just once. The sequencing input was PBMCs or T cells enriched from blood (not recorded which). Source of these receptors: a woman in her forties or fifties who had been exposed to COVID-19.

V is TRBV2 and J is TRBJ1-6, with D perhaps matching TRBD1 (6 bases). CDR3 length: 15 residues. With 4 bases removed from V and 6 bases from J, the gap between germline ends came to 13 bases. Germline CDR1 is SNHLY and CDR2 is FYNNEI. The CDR3 DNA sequence: TGTGCCAGCAGTGGAGGGGGACCCTCTAATTCACCCCTCCACTTT. It codes for CASSGGGPSNSPLHF.

The V gene is TRBV28, the J gene TRBJ1-5; D possibly corresponds to TRBD1 (5 bases). Germline loops: CDR1 MDHEN, CDR2 SYDVKM. The germline V and J ends were trimmed by 6 bases and 0 bases, with 21 bases remaining between them. The CDR3 is 18 residues long. The CDR3 loop is CASSPPGGRGYSNQPQHF. DNA of the CDR3: TGTGCCAGCAGCCCCCCCGGGGGTCGGGGGTATAGCAATCAGCCCCAGCATTTT.

Here the CDR3 reads CASSLAGGLTSTDTQYF. The CDR3 nucleotides read TGCGCCAGCTCCCTAGCGGGGGGGCTTACTAGCACAGATACGCAGTATTTT. This chain joins TRBV5-1 and TRBJ2-3; 12 bases agree with TRBD2. Germline V CDR1 and CDR2: SGHRS, YFSETQ. The junction had 9 bases not matched to a gene; V was cut back by 7 bases and J by 0 bases. CDR3 size: 17 residues.

This clone has just one count. The chain has TRBV3-1 (or the pseudogene TRBV3-2) and TRBJ1-5; TRBD1 matches 7 bases. Germline V gene data show CDR1 as LGHDT and CDR2 as YNNKEL (reference sequence). V was clipped by 3 bases and J by 5 bases; unmatched bases: 4. The CDR3 runs to 14 residues. DNA of the CDR3: TGTGCCAGCAGCCAGACAGGGCTTGATCAGCCCCAGCATTTT. Encoded protein: CASSQTGLDQPQHF.

The J gene is TRBJ2-7, the V gene TRBV6-5; 7 nucleotides line up with TRBD1. From germline, CDR1 is MNHEY and CDR2 SVGAGI. V shed 10 bases and J 3 bases; nucleotides not matched to a gene: 6. The CDR3 loop spans 12 amino acids. In nucleotides, the CDR3 is TGTGCCACCAAGGGACAGCTCTACGAGCAGTACTTC. Protein product: CATKGQLYEQYF.

J is TRBJ1-5 and V is TRBV6-4; D might be TRBD1 (5 bases). This CDR3 comprises 13 residues. V lost 3 bases and J lost 3, with 6 bases in between. From germline, CDR1 is MRHNA and CDR2 SNTAGT. As DNA, the CDR3 is TGTGCCAGCAGTGAGGGGCCCAATCAGCCCCAGCATTTT. Translation: CASSEGPNQPQHF.

The chain uses TRBV3-1 (or the pseudogene TRBV3-2) and TRBJ2-1; TRBD2 agrees at 8 bases. The germline gives CDR1 LGHDT, CDR2 YNNKEL (reference sequence). The CDR3 length is 15 residues. The junction had 3 bases not matched to a gene; V was cut back by 1 base and J by 4 bases. CDR3 sequence (DNA): TGTGCCAGCAGCCAAGGGCGGGGGGTTTACAATGAGCAGTTCTTC. Translated, it gives CASSQGRGVYNEQFF.